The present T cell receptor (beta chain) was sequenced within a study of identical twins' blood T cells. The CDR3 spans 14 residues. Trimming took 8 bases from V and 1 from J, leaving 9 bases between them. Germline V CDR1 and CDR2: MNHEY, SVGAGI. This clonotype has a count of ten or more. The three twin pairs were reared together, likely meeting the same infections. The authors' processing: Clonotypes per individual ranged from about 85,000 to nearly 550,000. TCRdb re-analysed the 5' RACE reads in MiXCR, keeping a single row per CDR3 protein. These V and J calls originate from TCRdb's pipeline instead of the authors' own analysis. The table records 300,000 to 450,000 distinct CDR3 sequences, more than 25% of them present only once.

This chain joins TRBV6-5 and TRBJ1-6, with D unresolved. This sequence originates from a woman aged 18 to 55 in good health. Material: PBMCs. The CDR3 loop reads CASRASSYNSPLHF. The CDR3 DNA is TGTGCCAGCCGGGCGTCGTCCTATAATTCACCCCTCCACTTT.